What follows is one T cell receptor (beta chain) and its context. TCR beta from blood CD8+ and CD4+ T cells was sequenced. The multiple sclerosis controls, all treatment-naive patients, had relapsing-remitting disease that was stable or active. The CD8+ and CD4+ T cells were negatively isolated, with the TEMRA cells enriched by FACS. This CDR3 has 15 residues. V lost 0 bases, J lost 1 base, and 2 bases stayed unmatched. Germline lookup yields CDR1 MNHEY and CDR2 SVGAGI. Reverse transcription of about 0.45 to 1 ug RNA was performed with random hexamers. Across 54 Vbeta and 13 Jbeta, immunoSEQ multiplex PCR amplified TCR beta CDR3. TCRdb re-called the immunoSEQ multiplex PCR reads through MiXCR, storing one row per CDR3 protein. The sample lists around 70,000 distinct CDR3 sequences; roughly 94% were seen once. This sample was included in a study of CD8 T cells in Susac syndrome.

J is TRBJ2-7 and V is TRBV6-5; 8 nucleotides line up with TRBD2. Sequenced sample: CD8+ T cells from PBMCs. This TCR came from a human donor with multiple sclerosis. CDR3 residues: CASSYSGTSSYEQYF. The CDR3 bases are TGTGCCAGCAGTTACTCCGGGACTAGTTCCTACGAGCAGTACTTC.